This T cell receptor beta chain came from a study of blood T cell repertoires in COVID-19. As for the study in general: The United States, Italy and Spain provided the acute and convalescent COVID-19 samples. PBMCs, B-cell-depleted T cells, or T cells provided the cDNA or gDNA that made up the material.

Original data processing: Amplification of reference gene primers provided the estimated nucleated cell counts. The assay was immunoSEQ multiplex PCR, and TCRdb's table has in-frame clones only and misses some. Clonal size and the V and J genes are those of that table, whereas D and trimming came from the DNA. The profile shows 97,000 or so clones, 90% of them singletons. The material sequenced was peripheral blood. The origin of this receptor is a man aged 50 or older with acute or convalescent COVID-19.

The CDR3 protein is CASSLAGQYGYTF. CDR3 DNA: TGTGCCAGCAGCTTGGCCGGACAGTATGGCTACACCTTC. The chain employs TRBV6-5 and TRBJ1-2; D perhaps matches TRBD1 (6 bases). Germline V gene data show CDR1 as MNHEY and CDR2 as SVGAGI. CDR3 size: 13 residues. Trimming cost V 6 bases and J 5 bases, with 13 bases left between them.